These T cell receptor beta chains were read from a single sample in a study of shared clonotypes between healthy human individuals. Method: immunoSEQ multiplex PCR; TCRdb's copy keeps in-frame clones and lacks some. The table has 600,000 to 800,000 clones, around 70% seen once; the top ten hold approximately 1.8%. Material for sequencing was memory CD4+ T cells sorted from blood. The receptors derive from a woman aged 25 to 45 in good health. The CDR3 runs from the conserved cysteine through the conserved F or W. The D gene is left open where the match is weak. Expanded clones are given a class, and other clones once, few, many or no size at all.

V: TRBV18; J: TRBJ1-1; D: -; size: -; DNA: TGTGCCAGCTCATTGGGAACGAACACTGAAGCTTTCTTT; CDR3: CASSLGTNTEAFF
V: TRBV28; J: TRBJ1-5; D: TRBD1; size: few; DNA: TGTGCCAGCAGACAGGGGGCTGGCAATCAGCCCCAGCATTTT; CDR3: CASRQGAGNQPQHF
V: TRBV28; J: TRBJ1-1; D: -; size: -; DNA: TGTGCCAGCCGCTACAGGGCGGGCGCTTTCTTT; CDR3: CASRYRAGAFF
V: TRBV2; J: TRBJ2-2; D: -; size: -; DNA: TGTGCCAGCAGCGGGACCGCGGCCGGGGAGCTGTTTTTT; CDR3: CASSGTAAGELFF
V: TRBV5-8; J: TRBJ1-5; D: -; size: -; DNA: TGTGCCAGCAGCTTGGGTGGGAATAGCAATCAGCCCCAGCATTTT; CDR3: CASSLGGNSNQPQHF
V: TRBV9; J: TRBJ2-2; D: TRBD1; size: -; DNA: TGTGCCAGCAGCGGAGGACAGGGCCCGAACACCGGGGAGCTGTTTTTT; CDR3: CASSGGQGPNTGELFF
V: TRBV5-4; J: TRBJ2-7; D: TRBD2; size: -; DNA: TGTGCCAGCGCGGCGGGAGGCCCTTTCGACGAGCAGTACTTC; CDR3: CASAAGGPFDEQYF
V: TRBV4-1; J: TRBJ2-1; D: -; size: -; DNA: TGCGCCAGCAGCCCTAGATCCCGCGGGACAGTCGTACAGTTCTTC; CDR3: CASSPRSRGTVVQFF
V: TRBV5-8; J: TRBJ1-1; D: -; size: -; DNA: TGTGCCAGCAGCTTGTTATGGGCAGGGACCTCGAACACTGAAGCTTTCTTT; CDR3: CASSLLWAGTSNTEAFF
V: TRBV10-3; J: TRBJ2-1; D: -; size: -; DNA: TGTGCCATCAGTGACCAAGGGGAAGACTACAATGAGCAGTTCTTC; CDR3: CAISDQGEDYNEQFF
V: TRBV5-1; J: TRBJ2-2; D: TRBD2; size: -; DNA: TGCGCCAGCAGCAGACTAGCGGGAGTTAACACCGGGGAGCTGTTTTTT; CDR3: CASSRLAGVNTGELFF
V: TRBV4-2; J: TRBJ2-6; D: -; size: -; DNA: TGTGCCAGCAGCCAAAGTTTATACGCCACTGGGGCCAACGTCCTGACTTTC; CDR3: CASSQSLYATGANVLTF
V: TRBV4-1; J: TRBJ2-5; D: -; size: -; DNA: TGCGCCAGCAGCCAAAACGTCCAAGAGACCCAGTACTTC; CDR3: CASSQNVQETQYF
V: TRBV11-1; J: TRBJ2-3; D: -; size: -; DNA: TGTGCCAGCAGCTTGAAGGGGCCCCTAGTAGATACGCAGTATTTT; CDR3: CASSLKGPLVDTQYF
V: TRBV28; J: TRBJ2-1; D: -; size: once; DNA: TGTGCCAGCACCGGGGTCAATGAGCAGTTCTTC; CDR3: CASTGVNEQFF
V: TRBV11-2; J: TRBJ1-1; D: -; size: -; DNA: TGTGCCAGCAGCCGTGATTTGGTAGGCACTGAAGCTTTCTTT; CDR3: CASSRDLVGTEAFF
V: TRBV2; J: TRBJ2-1; D: -; size: once; DNA: TGTGCCAGCAGTGGCATGGGTAGCGGGCAGTTCTTC; CDR3: CASSGMGSGQFF
V: TRBV15; J: TRBJ2-4; D: TRBD2; size: -; DNA: TGTGCCACCAGCTCCAGCGGGAGGCGGGTAAACATTCAGTACTTC; CDR3: CATSSSGRRVNIQYF